One and the same sample provided the 32 T cell receptor beta chains below, sequenced in a study of regulatory dendritic cells for organ transplantation. These receptors have no identified antigens. Sorted subsets were CFSE-labeled and cultured roughly five days with allogeneic dendritic cells. Generated by immunoSEQ multiplex PCR, the TCRdb table keeps only in-frame clones and is missing some. The sample shows a few thousand clones, 45% to 75% of them seen only once. Material for sequencing was memory CD8+ T cells from blood cultured with dendritic cells. The sample's subset: CD45RO+ memory T cells. The source is a human donor in good health.

By its share, this clone is medium-sized. This chain uses TRBV4-1 with TRBJ2-7; the D gene is possibly TRBD2 (6 bases). The CDR3 loop spans 16 amino acids. CDR1 and CDR2 (germline): MGHRA, YSYEKL. With 0 bases removed from V and 0 bases from J, the gap between germline ends came to 12 bases. CDR3 nucleotide sequence: TGCGCCAGCAGCCAAGATGCCGGGACTTACTCCTACGAGCAGTACTTC. Translated, it gives CASSQDAGTYSYEQYF.

This sequence joins TRBV5-4 and TRBJ1-2; 7 bases line up with TRBD1. The J segment lost 6 bases and the V segment lost 3 bases, leaving 5 bases of the junction unmatched. The CDR3 loop spans 13 amino acids. Germline V gene sequence: CDR1 SGHNT, CDR2 YYREEE (reference sequence). The CDR3, as DNA: TGTGCCAGCAGCTCTACAGGGGTACATGGCTACACCTTC. It encodes CASSSTGVHGYTF.

The chain employs TRBV19 and TRBJ2-2, with 8 positions matching TRBD2. The CDR3 runs to 13 residues. Germline loops: CDR1 LNHDA, CDR2 SQIVND (reference sequence). The ends lost 2 bases at V and 7 bases at J; junction bases unmatched: 0. This chain's CDR3 is CASSILAGGELFF. CDR3 sequence (DNA): TGTGCCAGTAGTATACTAGCGGGCGGGGAGCTGTTTTTT.

This clone was recorded a few times. The chain uses TRBV27 and TRBJ1-1, with D possibly TRBD1 on 5 matching bases. Per germline, CDR1 MNHEY and CDR2 SMNVEV (reference sequence). Trimming left V 6 bases short and J 0 bases short, with 17 bases between. The CDR3 consists of 16 residues. The CDR3 DNA reads as TGTGCCAGCAGCGACTTTAGGGGAGGTTTGAACACTGAAGCTTTCTTT. Translation gives CASSDFRGGLNTEAFF.

The chain employs TRBV9 and TRBJ2-2; D might be TRBD1 (5 bases). CDR3 length: 15 residues. Germline V gene sequence: CDR1 SGDLS, CDR2 YYNGEE. V dropped 0 bases and J dropped 5 bases, with 11 bases sitting between them. CDR3 sequence reads: CASSVAMGRTGELFF. CDR3 DNA: TGTGCCAGCAGCGTAGCAATGGGGCGGACCGGGGAGCTGTTTTTT.

A note on this clone: This may be a read error: a much more frequent sequence differs by one nucleotide. The chain recombines TRBV7-9 with TRBJ1-1; 7 bases align to TRBD1. Germline CDR1 SEHNR, CDR2 FQNEAQ (reference sequence). This CDR3 has 17 amino acids. V was clipped by 6 bases and J by 0 bases; unmatched bases: 13. The CDR3 is CASSRLVGTAMNTEAFF. In DNA, the CDR3 is TGTGCCAGCAGTAGACTGGTTGGGACAGCCATGAACACTGAAGCTTTCTTT.

This chain connects TRBV7-9 to TRBJ1-2; 10 bases align to TRBD1. Germline V gene data show CDR1 as SEHNR and CDR2 as FQNEAQ (reference sequence). This CDR3 region has 14 residues. Germline trimming cut 5 bases from V and 6 bases from J; bases unmatched to any gene: 6. Here the CDR3 reads CASSLPTGGNGYTF. The CDR3 nucleotides are TGTGCCAGCAGCCTTCCGACAGGGGGCAATGGCTACACCTTC. The full variable domain, completed using reference TRBV7-9 and TRBJ1-2, is DTGVSQNPRHKITKRGQNVTFRCDPISEHNRLYWYRQTLGQGPEFLTYFQNEAQLEKSRLLSDRFSAERPKGSFSTLEIQRTEQGDSAMYLCASSLPTGGNGYTFGSGTRLTVV.

The CDR3 DNA sequence: TGTGCCAGCAGTGACTCGAGGGGAGGGGAAAGGGGCAATCAGCCCCAGCATTTT. Translating it yields CASSDSRGGERGNQPQHF. The chain carries TRBV6-4 and TRBJ1-5, with D possibly matching TRBD1 (5 bases). V lost 0 bases and J lost 2, with 17 bases in between. Germline values: CDR1 MRHNA, CDR2 SNTAGT. The CDR3 has 18 amino acids.

The J gene is TRBJ2-7, the V gene TRBV4-1, with a tentative D call TRBD1 (5 bases). Trimming took off 5 bases at V and 7 bases at J, with 18 bases between the two ends. The CDR3 length is 14 residues. Germline values: CDR1 MGHRA, CDR2 YSYEKL. CDR3 region: CASSYPGKTREQYF. The CDR3 DNA is TGCGCCAGCAGCTACCCAGGGAAGACCCGAGAGCAGTACTTC.

The chain employs TRBV5-4 and TRBJ2-2; D perhaps matches TRBD2 (5 bases). This CDR3 is 12 amino acids long. Germline assignment: CDR1 SGHNT and CDR2 YYREEE (reference sequence). Between the trimmed V and J ends, which lost 5 bases and 7 bases, there was a span of 9 bases. CDR3 in amino acids: CASRLASGELFF. CDR3 coding DNA: TGTGCCAGCAGATTAGCGAGCGGGGAGCTGTTTTTT.

This chain uses TRBV4-1 with TRBJ2-2; D gene ambiguous. Germline V gives CDR1 MGHRA, CDR2 YSYEKL. This CDR3 has 17 amino acids. Trimming stripped 0 bases from V and 9 bases from J, with 20 bases between. DNA for the CDR3: TGCGCCAGCAGCCAAGATTCGGTAGAGACGATGGGCCGGGAGCTGTTTTTT. Translation gives CASSQDSVETMGRELFF.

The rearrangement joins TRBV29-1 to TRBJ1-1; D gene ambiguous. The CDR3 runs 13 residues. Deletions cut 5 bases from V and 0 bases from J, with 10 bases between. Germline values: CDR1 SQVTM, CDR2 ANQGSEA. This CDR3 reads CSVLTAMNTEAFF. The CDR3 DNA follows: TGCAGCGTTTTGACTGCCATGAACACTGAAGCTTTCTTT.

This clone is medium-sized. The V and J genes are TRBV19 and TRBJ2-2; D ambiguous. V was shortened by 2 bases and J by 3 bases, with 7 bases between the two germline ends. Germline CDR1 reads LNHDA; CDR2 reads SQIVND (reference sequence). The CDR3 runs to 14 residues. The CDR3 region has the DNA TGTGCCAGTAGTATAATTCTCGACACCGGGGAGCTGTTTTTT. The encoded protein is CASSIILDTGELFF.

This clone occurred once. This chain joins TRBV7-3 and TRBJ2-7, with D possibly matching TRBD2 (5 bases). Germline V gene data show CDR1 as SGHTA and CDR2 as FQGTGA. This CDR3 has 14 amino acids. Trimming cost V 3 bases and J 3 bases, with 12 bases left between them. The CDR3 reads CASSLGADIYEQYF. The CDR3, as DNA: TGTGCCAGCAGCTTGGGAGCGGATATCTACGAGCAGTACTTC.

The rearrangement links TRBV4-3 to TRBJ1-3; a weak D match, TRBD1 (5 bases). Per germline, CDR1 LGHNA and CDR2 YSLEER. Trimming cost V 3 bases and J 2 bases, with 11 bases left between them. There are 15 residues in the CDR3. This CDR3 reads CASSQAGVPGNTIYF. As DNA, the CDR3 is TGCGCCAGCAGCCAGGCGGGGGTACCTGGAAACACCATATATTTT.

This clone ranks as medium-sized. The rearrangement joins TRBV19 to TRBJ2-7, with 13 bases that match TRBD2. The CDR3 is made up of 16 amino acids. The V and J ends lost 6 bases and 4 bases, in that order; junction bases with no gene match: 9. Germline V gives CDR1 LNHDA, CDR2 SQIVND (reference sequence). The CDR3 sequence is CASSFGTSGAGYEQYF. The CDR3 nucleotides read TGTGCCAGTAGCTTCGGGACTAGCGGGGCCGGGTACGAGCAGTACTTC.

J is TRBJ1-2 and V is TRBV6-5; the D is unclear. The CDR3 covers 16 residues. Trimming shortened V by 2 bases and J by 5 bases, and 18 bases separated the two germline ends. Per germline, CDR1 MNHEY and CDR2 SVGAGI. The CDR3 sequence: CASSYVNRIRQYGYTF. CDR3 DNA: TGTGCCAGCAGTTACGTAAATCGGATCAGGCAGTATGGCTACACCTTC.

J is TRBJ1-1 and V is TRBV6-1, with a possible D match to TRBD1 (5 bases). The V gene lost 6 bases and the J gene lost 3 bases, with 11 bases spanning the gap. This CDR3 spans 13 amino acids. Germline values: CDR1 MNHNS, CDR2 SASEGT. The CDR3 is CASSQGSYTEAFF. For the CDR3, the DNA is TGTGCCAGCAGCCAGGGTTCCTACACTGAAGCTTTCTTT.

There are a few counts of this clone. The chain employs TRBV19 and TRBJ2-1; 12 bases map to TRBD1. The CDR3 is 15 residues long. Germline CDR1 reads LNHDA; CDR2 reads SQIVND (reference sequence). The junction had 6 bases not matched to a gene; V was cut back by 8 bases and J by 4 bases. The CDR3 reads CASDPGQGAYNEQFF. In nucleotides, the CDR3 is TGTGCCAGTGATCCGGGACAGGGGGCTTACAATGAGCAGTTCTTC.

The V call is TRBV4-2, the J call TRBJ2-2; the match to TRBD1 covers 8 bases. Germline CDR1 and CDR2: LGHNA and YNFKEQ. The junction had 3 bases not matched to a gene; V was cut back by 0 bases and J by 3 bases. This CDR3 comprises 16 residues. Here the CDR3 reads CASSQDWTGYTGELFF. The DNA for the CDR3 is TGTGCCAGCAGCCAAGATTGGACAGGGTACACCGGGGAGCTGTTTTTT.

This clone has more than one count but fewer than ten. The genes are TRBV11-3 and TRBJ2-2, with 7 bases lining up with TRBD1. Germline CDR1 is SGHNT and CDR2 is YENEEA. The V segment lost 5 bases and the J segment 1 base; nucleotides outside the gene matches: 1. The CDR3 has 14 amino acids. As DNA, the CDR3 is TGTGCCAGCAGCGGGGACAGGAACACCGGGGAGCTGTTTTTT. It encodes CASSGDRNTGELFF.

Regarding this clone: One end of the junction does not line up with germline, which may come from a read error. This chain connects TRBV5-4 to TRBJ1-1, with D possibly matching TRBD1 (6 bases). This CDR3 has 14 amino acids. In germline, CDR1 is SGHNT, CDR2 YYREEE (reference sequence). The CDR3 sequence is CASSQGAGAEWAFF. DNA for the CDR3: TGCGCCAGCAGCCAAGGGGCAGGGGCCGAATGGGCTTTCTTT. The complete variable domain, with remaining parts taken from reference TRBV5-4 and TRBJ1-1, reads ETGVTQSPTHLIKTRGQQVTLRCSSQSGHNTVSWYQQALGQGPQFIFQYYREEENGRGNFPPRFSGLQFPNYSSELNVNALELDDSALYLCASSQGAGAEWAFFGQGTRLTVV.

This clone was seen a single time. This chain uses TRBV11-1 with TRBJ2-2; TRBD2 agrees at 8 bases. The V gene's germline CDR1 is SGHAT and CDR2 FQDESV (reference sequence). Trimming cost V 4 bases and J 1 base; bases outside gene matches: 5. There are 16 residues in the CDR3. The CDR3 nucleotides read TGTGCCAGCAGCTCGGCCGGGACTAGGAACACCGGGGAGCTGTTTTTT. Its protein product is CASSSAGTRNTGELFF.

The chain joins TRBV18 to TRBJ2-3; 8 positions agree with TRBD1. Per germline, CDR1 KGHSH and CDR2 LQKENI. The CDR3 is 17 amino acids. Unmatched junction bases numbered 12, after V lost 2 bases and J lost 5 bases. The CDR3 reads CASSPGSEDRVEDTQYF. CDR3 in DNA: TGTGCCAGCTCACCAGGCTCGGAGGACAGGGTGGAAGATACGCAGTATTTT.

This sequence joins TRBV9 and TRBJ2-2, with D hard to call. CDR1 SGDLS and CDR2 YYNGEE come from the germline V gene. V was trimmed by 0 bases and J by 9 bases, leaving 9 bases between them. The CDR3 spans 13 residues. The DNA for the CDR3 is TGTGCCAGCAGCGTAGGAGGAACCAGGGAGCTGTTTTTT. Translating gives CASSVGGTRELFF.

V gene TRBV14 combines with J gene TRBJ2-7; tentatively, D is TRBD1 (5 bases). Germline loops: CDR1 SGHDN, CDR2 FVKESK. Trimming removed 1 base at V and 0 bases at J, with 10 bases between. CDR3 length equals 15 residues. CDR3 protein: CASSQVDSSSYEQYF. In DNA, the CDR3 is TGTGCCAGCAGCCAAGTAGACAGCAGCTCCTACGAGCAGTACTTC.

This clone appeared a few times. The chain combines TRBV9 with TRBJ2-1, with 8 bases aligning to TRBD2. Germline lookup yields CDR1 SGDLS and CDR2 YYNGEE. The CDR3 spans 16 residues. V gave up 3 bases and J gave up 0 bases; unmatched junction bases: 5. The CDR3 DNA is TGTGCCAGCAGCGCCGGGGGGGGCAGCTCCTACAATGAGCAGTTCTTC. Its translation: CASSAGGGSSYNEQFF.

This chain connects TRBV7-9 to TRBJ1-3; tentatively, D is TRBD1 (6 bases). CDR3 length equals 17 residues. V shed 3 bases and J shed 0 bases, with 15 bases lying between them. The germline V gene encodes CDR1 SEHNR and CDR2 FQNEAQ (reference sequence). The CDR3 nucleotides read TGTGCCAGCAGCTTCATCCGGGACACCCGCTCTGGAAACACCATATATTTT. Translation: CASSFIRDTRSGNTIYF.

This clone was seen only a few times. A junction end diverges from the germline sequence, so it may reflect a read error. The J gene is TRBJ2-3, the V gene TRBV7-2, with 11 nucleotides matching TRBD2. The CDR3 length is 15 residues. Germline V gene data show CDR1 as SGHTA and CDR2 as FQGNSA. In DNA form, the CDR3 reads TGTGCCAGCAGTTTAGCGGGGGGGCCCTCAGATACGCAGTATTTT. This gives the protein CASSLAGGPSDTQYF.

The V gene is TRBV2, the J gene TRBJ2-7; 8 bases agree with TRBD1. This CDR3 region has 13 residues. The V gene end was trimmed by 6 bases and the J gene end by 4 bases; junction bases not matched to a gene: 5. Per germline, CDR1 SNHLY and CDR2 FYNNEI. The CDR3 DNA sequence: TGTGCCAGCAGCGACAGGGGACAGTACGAGCAGTACTTC. Its protein product is CASSDRGQYEQYF.

The chain's CDR3 is CASSPRVYEQYF. CDR3 DNA sequence: TGTGCCAGCAGTCCCAGGGTTTACGAGCAGTACTTC. V is TRBV6-5 and J is TRBJ2-7, with TRBD1 as a possible D gene (5 bases). Trimming took off 5 bases at V and 4 bases at J, with 9 bases between the two ends. Germline V gene sequence: CDR1 MNHEY, CDR2 SVGAGI. The CDR3 runs to 12 residues.

This clone was seen once. V gene TRBV6-1 combines with J gene TRBJ2-1; TRBD2 matches at 7 bases. V gave up 0 bases and J gave up 10 bases; unmatched junction bases: 6. Germline values: CDR1 MNHNS, CDR2 SASEGT. The length of the CDR3 is 14 residues. CDR3 sequence: CASSEARDYWEQFF. CDR3 DNA: TGTGCCAGCAGTGAAGCGAGGGACTACTGGGAGCAGTTCTTC.